These 8 T cell receptor beta chains share one sample of origin, sequenced in a study of regulatory T cells. The study, taken as a whole, reports: In CD3G-deficient patients, conventional CD4+ T cells were enriched for hydrophobic CDR3 residues at positions 6 and 7.

No cognate antigen is known for these TCRs. Amplification used 52 TRBV primers and 13 TRBJ primers. The assay was immunoSEQ multiplex PCR, and TCRdb's table has in-frame clones only and misses some. The sample includes over 30,000 clones, over 90% seen only once; the top ten take about 1%. The specimen was conventional CD4+ T cells sorted from blood. The receptors were sampled from a child aged 2 to 9 with CD3G deficiency.

The chain uses TRBV10-1 and TRBJ1-2; weak D call: TRBD1 (6 bases). This CDR3 has 16 amino acids. V was cut by 6 bases and J by 3 bases, with 20 bases left in between. Germline V gene data show CDR1 as WNHNN and CDR2 as SYGVQD (reference sequence). CDR3 region: CASSKRGGSSYYGYTF. The CDR3 DNA follows: TGCGCCAGCAGCAAGAGGGGGGGCTCAAGCTACTATGGCTACACCTTC.

The chain recombines TRBV5-1 with TRBJ2-1, with D hard to call. Trimming removed 7 bases from V and 3 bases from J, with 8 bases in between. CDR1 and CDR2 from the germline V gene are SGHRS and YFSETQ. There are 12 residues in the CDR3. The CDR3 coding sequence is TGCGCCAGCCGAAGTGGCTACAATGAGCAGTTCTTC. Translated: CASRSGYNEQFF.

This clone was detected once. The V and J genes are TRBV7-9 and TRBJ2-3, with D perhaps being TRBD1 or TRBD2 (5 bases each). CDR1 is SEHNR and CDR2 is FQNEAQ in the germline V gene (reference sequence). The CDR3 has 15 amino acids. Trimming removed 1 base from V and 0 bases from J, with 8 bases in between. The CDR3 here is CASSLGDGSTDTQYF. CDR3 nucleotides: TGTGCCAGCAGCTTAGGGGACGGGAGCACAGATACGCAGTATTTT.

The V and J genes are TRBV18 and TRBJ2-1; 9 bases map to TRBD1. Germline V gives CDR1 KGHSH, CDR2 LQKENI. Unmatched junction bases numbered 6, after V lost 4 bases and J lost 8 bases. The CDR3 has 14 amino acids. The CDR3 loop reads CASSLGQGLDEQFF. The CDR3, as DNA: TGTGCCAGCTCACTGGGACAGGGCCTCGATGAGCAGTTCTTC.

The V and J genes are TRBV28 and TRBJ1-2; D is perhaps TRBD1 (5 bases). The germline V gene encodes CDR1 MDHEN and CDR2 SYDVKM. V was shortened by 6 bases and J by 7 bases, with 24 bases between the two germline ends. The CDR3 has 16 residues. CDR3 loop: CASSPASREGDRGYTF. For the CDR3, the DNA is TGTGCCAGCAGCCCCGCTTCCAGGGAAGGAGATCGTGGCTACACCTTC.

The rearrangement joins TRBV7-8 to TRBJ2-7, with D uncertain. The V end lost 5 bases, the J end lost 1 base, and 9 bases lay between the germline ends. The CDR3 loop spans 13 amino acids. From germline, CDR1 is SGHVS and CDR2 FQNEAQ. CDR3 DNA sequence: TGTGCCAGCAGCCCGATAAATTCCTACGAGCAGTACTTC. Protein product: CASSPINSYEQYF.

J is TRBJ2-4 and V is TRBV19; a weak D match, TRBD1 (5 bases). V lost 5 bases to trimming and J lost 9 bases, with 29 bases between them. The V gene's germline CDR1 is LNHDA and CDR2 SQIVND (reference sequence). The CDR3 consists of 18 residues. The CDR3 sequence: CASSAIAPGSRGPAIQYF. The CDR3 nucleotides are TGTGCCAGTAGTGCAATAGCTCCAGGATCTAGGGGTCCGGCCATTCAGTACTTC. Looking up the rest from reference TRBV19 and TRBJ2-4 gives the full variable domain: DGGITQSPKYLFRKEGQNVTLSCEQNLNHDAMYWYRQDPGQGLRLIYYSQIVNDFQKGDIAEGYSVSREKKESFPLTVTSAQKNPTAFYLCASSAIAPGSRGPAIQYFGAGTRLSVL.

J is TRBJ2-7 and V is TRBV5-1; D unresolved. Germline CDR1 and CDR2: SGHRS and YFSETQ. This CDR3 contains 13 residues. The V end lost 0 bases, the J end lost 2 bases, and 6 bases lay between the germline ends. In DNA, the CDR3 is TGCGCCAGCAGCTTGGGCCCACCCTACGAGCAGTACTTC. Translation: CASSLGPPYEQYF.